Given below is one T cell receptor beta chain in context. The antigen is not known. Each sample had two DNA replicates, 0.5 ug blood or roughly 1.4 ug tissue. Assay used: immunoSEQ multiplex PCR; TCRdb lists only in-frame clones, some missing. The repertoire holds some 70,000 clones, with approximately 79% as singletons. Trimming shortened V by 4 bases and J by 3 bases, and 16 bases separated the two germline ends. This CDR3 is built from 15 residues. Germline V lookup: CDR1 SGHNT, CDR2 YYREEE (reference sequence). The data originate from a study of early stage breast cancer tumors. Study details: About 70% of the 16 invasive tumors were ER+, PR+ and HER2-. Approximately 10-fold was the mean read coverage per sample.

General study points: In most of the 16 patients, blood comparison separated tumor from normal breast.

The sample was blood. The chain uses TRBV5-4 and TRBJ1-1; maybe TRBD1 (6 bases). This TCR was recovered from a person in their sixties with breast cancer. The CDR3 DNA reads as TGTGCCAGCAGCCACACCGTACAGGGTTACACTGAAGCTTTCTTT. Translating it yields CASSHTVQGYTEAFF. Drawing the rest from reference TRBV5-4 and TRBJ1-1, the complete variable domain is ETGVTQSPTHLIKTRGQQVTLRCSSQSGHNTVSWYQQALGQGPQFIFQYYREEENGRGNFPPRFSGLQFPNYSSELNVNALELDDSALYLCASSHTVQGYTEAFFGQGTRLTVV.